Presented here are 19 T cell receptor beta chains from one specimen sequenced in a study of blood T cell repertoires in COVID-19. Assay: immunoSEQ multiplex PCR; the TCRdb copy retains only in-frame clones and omits some. Of about 310,000 clones in the sample, approximately 85% were seen once. Sequencing was carried out using PBMCs or T cells enriched from blood (not recorded which). These receptors came from a man between 25 and 39 years old who had recovered from COVID-19.

V and J are TRBV30 and TRBJ2-7; 9 bases match TRBD1. V lost 3 bases to trimming and J lost 4 bases; unmatched junction nucleotides: 7. Germline values: CDR1 GTSNPN, CDR2 SVGIG (reference sequence). This CDR3 spans 14 amino acids. The CDR3 nucleotides are TGTGCCTGGAGCAGACCTGGGACAGGGTACGAGCAGTACTTC. Translation gives CAWSRPGTGYEQYF.

This clone was seen once. CDR3 nucleotide sequence: TGTGCCATCAGTGAGGGGCAGGGGGCGTACTATGGCTACACCTTC. Translated: CAISEGQGAYYGYTF. The chain uses TRBV10-3 and TRBJ1-2, with 8 positions matching TRBD1. V shed 2 bases and J 3 bases; nucleotides not matched to a gene: 5. CDR1 is ENHRY and CDR2 is SYGVKD in the germline V gene. The CDR3 sequence is 15 residues long.

The chain is built from TRBV3-1 (or the pseudogene TRBV3-2) and TRBJ1-1; no definite D call. This CDR3 comprises 13 residues. The germline V gene encodes CDR1 LGHDT and CDR2 YNNKEL (reference sequence). The ends were cut back, 4 bases at V and 8 bases at J, with 14 bases in the middle. The CDR3 spells CASSLGGVSEAFF. As DNA, the CDR3 is TGTGCCAGCAGCCTGGGAGGCGTGTCAGAAGCTTTCTTT.

The chain employs TRBV2 and TRBJ2-7; 9 bases map to TRBD1. Per germline, CDR1 SNHLY and CDR2 FYNNEI. This CDR3 region has 13 residues. V shed 6 bases, J shed 5 bases, and the junction held 5 bases outside the gene matches. This CDR3 reads CASRGDRVHEQYF. The DNA for the CDR3 is TGTGCCAGCAGGGGGGACAGGGTACACGAGCAGTACTTC.

The chain is built from TRBV5-4 and TRBJ1-1; the D gene is possibly TRBD1 (6 bases). Trimming removed 2 bases from V and 5 bases from J, with 16 bases in between. Germline V gene data show CDR1 as SGHNT and CDR2 as YYREEE (reference sequence). This CDR3 is built from 15 residues. DNA for the CDR3: TGTGCCAGCAGCTTTGGAACCAGGGGAAGTACTGAAGCTTTCTTT. Its protein is CASSFGTRGSTEAFF.

This chain uses TRBV6-5 with TRBJ1-1; a possible D gene is TRBD1 (5 bases). The CDR3 is 13 amino acids. V was clipped by 7 bases and J by 8 bases, with 17 bases between them. Germline V lookup: CDR1 MNHEY, CDR2 SVGAGI. CDR3 bases: TGTGCCAGCACCATAGGAAGGGGCAGCGAAGCTTTCTTT. Encoded protein: CASTIGRGSEAFF.

This sequence joins TRBV4-1 and TRBJ2-7, with a possible D match to TRBD1 (5 bases). Germline-derived CDR1 and CDR2 are MGHRA and YSYEKL. The length of the CDR3 is 16 residues. The V gene lost 0 bases and the J gene lost 4 bases, with 16 bases spanning the gap. The CDR3 DNA reads as TGCGCCAGCAGCCAAGATCCGGGTCAGGGAAGATACGAGCAGTACTTC. Its protein product is CASSQDPGQGRYEQYF.

The genes are TRBV9 and TRBJ1-2; D is unresolved. The V gene lost 4 bases and the J gene lost 5 bases, with 6 bases spanning the gap. The CDR3 sequence is 11 residues long. The germline V gene has CDR1 SGDLS and CDR2 YYNGEE. CDR3 nucleotide sequence: TGTGCCAGCAGCACACCGTATGGCTACACCTTC. Translation gives CASSTPYGYTF. The entire variable domain, with the rest obtained from reference TRBV9 and TRBJ1-2, is as follows: DSGVTQTPKHLITATGQRVTLRCSPRSGDLSVYWYQQSLDQGLQFLIQYYNGEERAKGNILERFSAQQFPDLHSELNLSSLELGDSALYFCASSTPYGYTFGSGTRLTVV.

V is TRBV7-6 and J is TRBJ2-1, with TRBD1 matching 8 bases. Germline V CDR1 and CDR2: SGHVS, FNYEAQ. After removal of 4 bases from V and 4 bases from J, the junction contained 6 bases not matched to a gene. The CDR3 has 15 residues. As DNA, the CDR3 is TGTGCCAGCAGCTCAGGGGGCAAACGATACAATGAGCAGTTCTTC. Protein sequence: CASSSGGKRYNEQFF.

The table lists this clone with a few counts. J is TRBJ1-2 and V is TRBV5-1; 8 bases match TRBD1. V dropped 2 bases and J dropped 5; count of bases not matched to a gene: 5. The CDR3 contains 14 residues. The germline gives CDR1 SGHRS, CDR2 YFSETQ. CDR3: CASSLGQGWYGYTF. DNA for the CDR3: TGCGCCAGCAGCTTAGGACAGGGATGGTATGGCTACACCTTC. Full variable domain (outside the CDR3, taken from reference TRBV5-1 and TRBJ1-2): KAGVTQTPRYLIKTRGQQVTLSCSPISGHRSVSWYQQTPGQGLQFLFEYFSETQRNKGNFPGRFSGRQFSNSRSEMNVSTLELGDSALYLCASSLGQGWYGYTFGSGTRLTVV.

A single count supports this clone. This chain uses TRBV5-6 with TRBJ1-2; 11 nucleotides match TRBD1. The V gene's germline CDR1 is SGHDT and CDR2 YYEEEE. The V segment lost 6 bases and the J segment 3 bases; nucleotides outside the gene matches: 7. CDR3 length: 15 amino acids. The CDR3 bases are TGTGCCAGCAACCATCTGGGACAGGGGGACTATGGCTACACCTTC. Its protein product is CASNHLGQGDYGYTF. The variable domain in full, completed from reference TRBV5-6 and TRBJ1-2, reads DAGVTQSPTHLIKTRGQQVTLRCSPKSGHDTVSWYQQALGQGPQFIFQYYEEEERQRGNFPDRFSGHQFPNYSSELNVNALLLGDSALYLCASNHLGQGDYGYTFGSGTRLTVV.

This clone was observed a single time. This chain uses TRBV9 with TRBJ2-3; tentative D call: TRBD1 (6 bases). The CDR3 contains 14 residues. Trimming stripped 3 bases from V and 3 bases from J, with 11 bases between. The germline V gene has CDR1 SGDLS and CDR2 YYNGEE. The CDR3 protein is CASSGGQTTDTQYF. CDR3 coding DNA: TGTGCCAGCAGCGGAGGACAGACGACAGATACGCAGTATTTT.

In DNA form, the CDR3 reads TGTGCCAGCAGTGTTAAGCATAGCTCCTACAATGAGCAGTTCTTC. The encoded protein is CASSVKHSSYNEQFF. V gene TRBV27 combines with J gene TRBJ2-1; D call uncertain. V was clipped by 5 bases and J by 0 bases, with 11 bases between them. The CDR3 loop spans 15 amino acids. Germline loops: CDR1 MNHEY, CDR2 SMNVEV (reference sequence).

This chain uses TRBV7-6 with TRBJ1-4; TRBD1 matches 8 bases. Trimming took 2 bases from V and 8 from J; bases not matched to a gene: 10. CDR1 is SGHVS, CDR2 FNYEAQ, per germline. The CDR3 has 16 amino acids. CDR3: CASSLSPGQGGEKLFF. In DNA form, the CDR3 reads TGTGCCAGCAGCTTAAGCCCCGGACAGGGTGGGGAAAAACTGTTTTTT. Full variable domain (missing parts from reference TRBV7-6 and TRBJ1-4): GAGVSQSPRYKVTKRGQDVALRCDPISGHVSLYWYRQALGQGPEFLTYFNYEAQQDKSGLPNDRFSAERPEGSISTLTIQRTEQRDSAMYRCASSLSPGQGGEKLFFGSGTQLSVL.

The chain uses TRBV5-1 and TRBJ2-7, with D possibly TRBD1 on 6 matching bases. The V gene's germline CDR1 is SGHRS and CDR2 YFSETQ. V lost 0 bases, J lost 4 bases, and 14 bases lay in between. The CDR3 has 15 residues. The CDR3 reads CASSLGQEGTYEQYF. The DNA for the CDR3 is TGCGCCAGCAGCTTGGGACAGGAAGGTACTTACGAGCAGTACTTC.

The gene calls are TRBV6-5 and TRBJ1-4; D remains unclear. Germline loops: CDR1 MNHEY, CDR2 SVGAGI. With 5 bases removed from V and 8 bases from J, the gap between germline ends came to 12 bases. The CDR3 loop spans 13 amino acids. The CDR3 loop is CASSPPLSEKLFF. In nucleotides, the CDR3 is TGTGCCAGCAGTCCCCCGTTATCGGAAAAACTGTTTTTT.

This clone occurred once. This chain uses TRBV7-3 with TRBJ1-1, with D unclear. Germline V gives CDR1 SGHTA, CDR2 FQGTGA. CDR3 length equals 12 residues. V gave up 5 bases and J gave up 11 bases, with 15 bases separating them. In DNA form, the CDR3 reads TGTGCCAGCAGCCCCCTGAAGGTGCGGGCTTTCTTT. Protein: CASSPLKVRAFF.

V gene TRBV2 combines with J gene TRBJ1-2; 9 bases fit TRBD1. The V and J ends lost 4 bases and 5 bases, in that order; junction bases with no gene match: 8. This CDR3 is built from 15 residues. CDR1 and CDR2 (germline): SNHLY, FYNNEI. The CDR3 nucleotides are TGTGCCAGCAGTGTGGACAGGGGTTCGAGGTATGGCTACACCTTC. Translation gives CASSVDRGSRYGYTF.

This clone was seen just once. The rearrangement uses TRBV5-8 and TRBJ1-4; TRBD1 agrees at 7 bases. CDR1 and CDR2 (germline): SGHTS, YDEGEE. Unmatched junction bases numbered 7, after V lost 4 bases and J lost 7 bases. This CDR3 spans 14 amino acids. CDR3 residues: CASSPRTGSEKLFF. Here the CDR3 DNA reads TGTGCCAGCAGCCCGAGGACAGGCAGTGAAAAACTGTTTTTT.